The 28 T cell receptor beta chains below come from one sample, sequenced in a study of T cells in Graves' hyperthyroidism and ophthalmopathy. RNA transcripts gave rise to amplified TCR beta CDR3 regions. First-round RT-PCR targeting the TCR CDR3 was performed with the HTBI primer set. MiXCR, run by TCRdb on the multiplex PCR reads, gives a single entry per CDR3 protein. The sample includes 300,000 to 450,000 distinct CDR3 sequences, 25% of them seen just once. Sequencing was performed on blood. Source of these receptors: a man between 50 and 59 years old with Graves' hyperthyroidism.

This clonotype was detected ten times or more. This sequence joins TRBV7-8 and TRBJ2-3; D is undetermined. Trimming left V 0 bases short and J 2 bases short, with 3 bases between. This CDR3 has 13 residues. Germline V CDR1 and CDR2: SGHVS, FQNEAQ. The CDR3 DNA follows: TGTGCCAGCAGCTTAGCGCCCACAGATACGCAGTATTTT. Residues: CASSLAPTDTQYF.

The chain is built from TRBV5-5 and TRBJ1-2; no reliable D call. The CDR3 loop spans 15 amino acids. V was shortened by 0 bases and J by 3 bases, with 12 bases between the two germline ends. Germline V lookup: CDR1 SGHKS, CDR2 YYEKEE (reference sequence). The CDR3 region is CASSLVSQADYGYTF. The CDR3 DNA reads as TGTGCCAGCAGCTTGGTGTCGCAGGCGGACTATGGCTACACCTTC. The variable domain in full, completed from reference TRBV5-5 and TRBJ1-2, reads DAGVTQSPTHLIKTRGQQVTLRCSPISGHKSVSWYQQVLGQGPQFIFQYYEKEERGRGNFPDRFSARQFPNYSSELNVNALLLGDSALYLCASSLVSQADYGYTFGSGTRLTVV.

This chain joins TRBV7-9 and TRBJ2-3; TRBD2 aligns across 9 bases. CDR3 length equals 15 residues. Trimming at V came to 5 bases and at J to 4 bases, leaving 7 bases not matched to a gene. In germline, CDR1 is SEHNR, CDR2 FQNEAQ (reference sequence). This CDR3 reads CASSRSGSVADTQYF. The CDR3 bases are TGTGCCAGCAGCCGTAGCGGGAGTGTTGCAGATACGCAGTATTTT.

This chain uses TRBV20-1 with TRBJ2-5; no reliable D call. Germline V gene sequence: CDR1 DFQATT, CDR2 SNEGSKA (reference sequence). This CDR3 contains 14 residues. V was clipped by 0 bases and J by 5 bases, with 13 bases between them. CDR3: CSARDPTHWETQYF. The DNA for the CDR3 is TGCAGTGCTAGAGATCCGACCCATTGGGAGACCCAGTACTTC.

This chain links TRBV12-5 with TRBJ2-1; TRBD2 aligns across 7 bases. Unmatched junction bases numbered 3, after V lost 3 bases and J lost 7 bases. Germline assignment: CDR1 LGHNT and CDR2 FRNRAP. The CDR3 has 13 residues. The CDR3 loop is CASGFPGRNEQFF. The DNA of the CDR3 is TGTGCTAGTGGTTTCCCCGGGAGGAATGAGCAGTTCTTC. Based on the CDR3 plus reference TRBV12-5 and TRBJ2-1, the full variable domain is DARVTQTPRHKVTEMGQEVTMRCQPILGHNTVFWYRQTMMQGLELLAYFRNRAPLDDSGMPKDRFSAEMPDATLATLKIQPSEPRDSAVYFCASGFPGRNEQFFGPGTRLTVL.

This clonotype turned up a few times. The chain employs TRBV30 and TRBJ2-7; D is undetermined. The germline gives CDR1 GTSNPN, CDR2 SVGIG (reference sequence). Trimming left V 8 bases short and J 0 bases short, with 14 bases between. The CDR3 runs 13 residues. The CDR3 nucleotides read TGTGCCGCCTTGCAGGTAAACTCCTACGAGCAGTACTTC. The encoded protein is CAALQVNSYEQYF.

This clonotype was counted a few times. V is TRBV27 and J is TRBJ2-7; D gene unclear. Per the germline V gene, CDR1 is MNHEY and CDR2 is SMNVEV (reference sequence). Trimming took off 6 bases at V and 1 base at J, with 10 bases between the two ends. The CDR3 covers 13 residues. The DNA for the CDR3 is TGTGCCAGCAGCGCACAAGTATCCTACGAGCAGTACTTC. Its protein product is CASSAQVSYEQYF.

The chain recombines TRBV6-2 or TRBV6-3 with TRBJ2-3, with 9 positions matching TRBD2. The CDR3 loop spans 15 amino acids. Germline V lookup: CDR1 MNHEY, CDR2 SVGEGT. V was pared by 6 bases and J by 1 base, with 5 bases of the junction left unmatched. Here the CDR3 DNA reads TGTGCCAGCAGGTGGGTAGCGGGGGGCACAGATACGCAGTATTTT. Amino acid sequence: CASRWVAGGTDTQYF.

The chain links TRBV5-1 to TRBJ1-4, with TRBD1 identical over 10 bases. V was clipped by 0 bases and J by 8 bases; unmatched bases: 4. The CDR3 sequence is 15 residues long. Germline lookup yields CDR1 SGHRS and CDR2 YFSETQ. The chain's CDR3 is CASSLAGTGEEKLFF. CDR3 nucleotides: TGCGCCAGCAGCTTGGCCGGGACAGGGGAGGAAAAACTGTTTTTT.

The CDR3, as DNA: TGCGCCAGCAGCTGGGGGGCCGGGACGGAGACCCAGTACTTC. Residues: CASSWGAGTETQYF. The V and J genes are TRBV5-1 and TRBJ2-5; D possibly matches TRBD1 or TRBD2 (6 bases each). The length of the CDR3 is 14 residues. Germline CDR1 is SGHRS and CDR2 is YFSETQ. Trimming removed 3 bases at V and 5 bases at J, with 14 bases between.

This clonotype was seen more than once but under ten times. The CDR3 loop reads CASCLMASSGPEAFF. CDR3 DNA sequence: TGTGCCAGCTGCCTTATGGCCTCCTCTGGGCCTGAAGCTTTCTTT. The rearrangement links TRBV2 to TRBJ1-1, with no clear D. CDR1 and CDR2 (germline): SNHLY, FYNNEI. Trimming pared 8 bases from V and 6 bases from J, leaving 22 bases between. The CDR3 sequence is 15 residues long.

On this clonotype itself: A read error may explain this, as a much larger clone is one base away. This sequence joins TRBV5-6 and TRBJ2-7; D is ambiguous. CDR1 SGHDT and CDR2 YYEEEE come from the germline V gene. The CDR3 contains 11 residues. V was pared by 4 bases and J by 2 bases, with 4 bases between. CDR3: CASSKTYEQYF. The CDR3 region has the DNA TGTGCCAGCAGCAAAACCTACGAGCAGTACTTC. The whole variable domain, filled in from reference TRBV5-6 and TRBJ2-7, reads DAGVTQSPTHLIKTRGQQVTLRCSPKSGHDTVSWYQQALGQGPQFIFQYYEEEERQRGNFPDRFSGHQFPNYSSELNVNALLLGDSALYLCASSKTYEQYFGPGTRLTVT.

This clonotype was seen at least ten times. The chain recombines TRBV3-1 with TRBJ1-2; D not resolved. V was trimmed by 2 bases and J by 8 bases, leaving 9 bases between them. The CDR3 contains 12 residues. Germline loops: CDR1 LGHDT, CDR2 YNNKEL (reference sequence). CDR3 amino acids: CASSQIPGGYTF. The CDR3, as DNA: TGTGCCAGCAGCCAAATTCCCGGAGGCTACACCTTC.

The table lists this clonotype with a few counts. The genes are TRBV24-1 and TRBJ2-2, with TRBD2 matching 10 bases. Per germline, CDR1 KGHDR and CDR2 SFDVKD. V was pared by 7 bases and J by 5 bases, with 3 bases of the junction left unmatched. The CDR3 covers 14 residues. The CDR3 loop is CATSSLAGTGELFF. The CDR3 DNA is TGTGCCACCAGCTCACTAGCGGGAACCGGGGAGCTGTTTTTT.

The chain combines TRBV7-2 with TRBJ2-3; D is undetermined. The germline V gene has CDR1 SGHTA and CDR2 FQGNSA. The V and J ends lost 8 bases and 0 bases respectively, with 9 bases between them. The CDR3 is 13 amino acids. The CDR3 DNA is TGTGCCAGCCTCGGCGCTAGCACAGATACGCAGTATTTT. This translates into CASLGASTDTQYF.

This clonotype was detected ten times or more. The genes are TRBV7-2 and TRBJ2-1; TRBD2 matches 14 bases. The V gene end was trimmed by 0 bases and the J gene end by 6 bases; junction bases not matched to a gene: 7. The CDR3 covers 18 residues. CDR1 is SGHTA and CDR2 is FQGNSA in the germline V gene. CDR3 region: CASSLAGTSGRRSNEQFF. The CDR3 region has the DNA TGTGCCAGCAGCTTAGCTGGGACTAGCGGGAGAAGGAGCAATGAGCAGTTCTTC.

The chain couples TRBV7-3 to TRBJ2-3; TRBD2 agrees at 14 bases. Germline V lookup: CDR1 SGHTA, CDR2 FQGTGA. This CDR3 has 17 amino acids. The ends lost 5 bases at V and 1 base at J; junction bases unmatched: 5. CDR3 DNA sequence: TGTGCCAGCAGCCGCCGGGGACTAGCGGGGGGCACAGATACGCAGTATTTT. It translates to CASSRRGLAGGTDTQYF.

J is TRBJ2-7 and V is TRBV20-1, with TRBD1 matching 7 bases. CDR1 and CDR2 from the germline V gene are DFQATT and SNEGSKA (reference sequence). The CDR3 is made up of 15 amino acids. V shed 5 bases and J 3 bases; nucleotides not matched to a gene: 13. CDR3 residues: CSAEPAIAGGYEQYF. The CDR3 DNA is TGCAGTGCTGAGCCCGCCATCGCAGGGGGCTACGAGCAGTACTTC.

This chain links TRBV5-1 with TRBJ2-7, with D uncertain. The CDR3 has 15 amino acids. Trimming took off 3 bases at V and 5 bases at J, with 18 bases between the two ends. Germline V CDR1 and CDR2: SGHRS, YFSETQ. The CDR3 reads CASSSTEVVRDEQYF. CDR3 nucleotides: TGCGCCAGCAGCTCCACCGAGGTCGTCCGGGACGAGCAGTACTTC.

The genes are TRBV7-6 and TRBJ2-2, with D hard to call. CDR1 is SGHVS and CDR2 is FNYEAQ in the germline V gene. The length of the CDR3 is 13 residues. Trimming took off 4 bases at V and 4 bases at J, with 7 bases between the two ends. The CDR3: CASSSRPTGELFF. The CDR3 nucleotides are TGTGCCAGCAGCTCTAGACCCACCGGGGAGCTGTTTTTT. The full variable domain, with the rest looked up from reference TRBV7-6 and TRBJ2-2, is GAGVSQSPRYKVTKRGQDVALRCDPISGHVSLYWYRQALGQGPEFLTYFNYEAQQDKSGLPNDRFSAERPEGSISTLTIQRTEQRDSAMYRCASSSRPTGELFFGEGSRLTVL.

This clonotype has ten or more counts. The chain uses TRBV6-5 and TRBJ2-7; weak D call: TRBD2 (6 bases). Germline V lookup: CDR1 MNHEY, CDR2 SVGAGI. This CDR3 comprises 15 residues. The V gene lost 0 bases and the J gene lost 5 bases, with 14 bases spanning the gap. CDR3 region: CASSYSAGSGDEQYF. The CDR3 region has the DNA TGTGCCAGCAGTTACTCGGCCGGGAGTGGCGACGAGCAGTACTTC.

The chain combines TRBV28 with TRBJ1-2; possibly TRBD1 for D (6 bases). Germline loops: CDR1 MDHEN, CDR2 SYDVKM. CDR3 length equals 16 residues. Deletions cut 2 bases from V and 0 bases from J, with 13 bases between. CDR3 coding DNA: TGTGCCAGCAGTTTAGCCGGGACAAGCCCTAACTATGGCTACACCTTC. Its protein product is CASSLAGTSPNYGYTF.

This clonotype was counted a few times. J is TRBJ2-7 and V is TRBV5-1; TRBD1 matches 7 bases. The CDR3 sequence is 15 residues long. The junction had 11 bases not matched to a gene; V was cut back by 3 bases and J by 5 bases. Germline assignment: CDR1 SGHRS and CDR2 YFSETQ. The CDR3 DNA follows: TGCGCCAGCAGCTCGCTACAGGGGCCTCCTCACGAGCAGTACTTC. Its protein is CASSSLQGPPHEQYF.

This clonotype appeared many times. CDR3 sequence: CASSRGRSTEAFF. The DNA for the CDR3 is TGTGCCAGCAGCAGAGGGAGGAGCACTGAAGCTTTCTTT. The V call is TRBV11-2, the J call TRBJ1-1; D uncertain. V was trimmed by 5 bases and J by 4 bases, leaving 11 bases between them. Germline CDR1 reads SGHAT; CDR2 reads FQNNGV. The CDR3 contains 13 residues.

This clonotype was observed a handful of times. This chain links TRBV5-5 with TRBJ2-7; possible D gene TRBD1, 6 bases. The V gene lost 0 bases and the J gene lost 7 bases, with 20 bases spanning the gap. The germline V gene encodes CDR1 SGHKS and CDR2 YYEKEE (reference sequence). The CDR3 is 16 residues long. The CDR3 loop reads CASSLGPQHTRGEQYF. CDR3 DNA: TGTGCCAGCAGCTTGGGGCCGCAACATACAAGGGGGGAGCAGTACTTC.

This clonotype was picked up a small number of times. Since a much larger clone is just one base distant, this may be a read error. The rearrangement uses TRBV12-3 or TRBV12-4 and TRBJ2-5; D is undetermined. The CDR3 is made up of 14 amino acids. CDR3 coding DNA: TGTGTCAGCAGTTTTCCGGCAGCACAAGAGACCCAGTACTTC. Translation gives CVSSFPAAQETQYF.

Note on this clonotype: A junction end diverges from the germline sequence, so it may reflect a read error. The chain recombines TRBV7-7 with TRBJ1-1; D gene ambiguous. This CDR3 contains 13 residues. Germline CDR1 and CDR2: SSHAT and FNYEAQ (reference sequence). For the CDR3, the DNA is TGTGCTAGCAGCCTACGGACGGACACTGAAGCTTTCTTT. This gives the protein CASSLRTDTEAFF.

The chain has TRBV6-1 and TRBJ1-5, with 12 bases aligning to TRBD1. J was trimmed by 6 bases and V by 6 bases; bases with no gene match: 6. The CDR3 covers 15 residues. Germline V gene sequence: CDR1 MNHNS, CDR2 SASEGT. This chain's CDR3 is CASSRDRGLGQPQHF. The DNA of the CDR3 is TGTGCCAGCAGCCGGGACAGGGGGCTTGGTCAGCCCCAGCATTTT.